In this sample, the clone carrying this T cell receptor beta chain turned up once. Clinicians diagnosed patients from clinical symptoms, serum thyroxine and TRAb, thyroid ultrasound and orbital computed tomography. Researchers amplified the TCR beta CDR3 regions from RNA transcripts. The HTBI primer set drove a first-round RT-PCR of the TCR CDR3. Using its own MiXCR run on the multiplex PCR reads, TCRdb lists one record per CDR3 protein. The sample includes roughly 510,000 distinct CDR3 sequences, around 43% of them seen just once. Germline lookup yields CDR1 SNHLY and CDR2 FYNNEI. The CDR3 length is 13 residues. Trimming took off 7 bases at V and 0 bases at J, with 9 bases between the two ends. The sample comes from a study of T cells in Graves' hyperthyroidism and ophthalmopathy.

The sequenced sample was peripheral blood or thyroid tissue (not recorded which). This TCR came from an adult woman with Graves' disease, either hyperthyroidism or ophthalmopathy (not recorded which). V gene TRBV2 combines with J gene TRBJ1-1; D not certain. CDR3: CASNLGLNTEAFF. In DNA, the CDR3 is TGTGCCAGCAACCTCGGGTTGAACACTGAAGCTTTCTTT.